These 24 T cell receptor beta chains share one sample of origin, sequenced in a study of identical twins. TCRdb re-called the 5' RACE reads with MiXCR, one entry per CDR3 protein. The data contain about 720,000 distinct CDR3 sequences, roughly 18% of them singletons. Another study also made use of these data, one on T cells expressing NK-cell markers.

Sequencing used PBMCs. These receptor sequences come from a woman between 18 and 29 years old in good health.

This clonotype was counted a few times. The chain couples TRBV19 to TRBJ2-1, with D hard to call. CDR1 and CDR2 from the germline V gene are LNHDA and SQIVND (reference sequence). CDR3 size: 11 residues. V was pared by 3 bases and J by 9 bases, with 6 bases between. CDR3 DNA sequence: TGTGCCAGTAGTATCCCCGGTGAGCAGTTCTTC. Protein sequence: CASSIPGEQFF.

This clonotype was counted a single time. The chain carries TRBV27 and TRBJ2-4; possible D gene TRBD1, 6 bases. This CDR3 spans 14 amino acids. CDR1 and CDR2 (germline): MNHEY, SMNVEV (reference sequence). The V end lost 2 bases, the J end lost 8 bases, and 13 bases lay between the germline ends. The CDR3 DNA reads TGTGCCAGCAGTTTAATTCACAGGGCTGACATTCAGTACTTC. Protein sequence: CASSLIHRADIQYF.

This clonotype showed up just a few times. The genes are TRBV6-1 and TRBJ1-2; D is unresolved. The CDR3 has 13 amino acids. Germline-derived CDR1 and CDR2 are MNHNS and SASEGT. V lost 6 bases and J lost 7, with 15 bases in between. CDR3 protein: CASSDRGIGGYTF. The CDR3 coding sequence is TGTGCCAGCAGCGACCGGGGAATAGGTGGCTACACCTTC.

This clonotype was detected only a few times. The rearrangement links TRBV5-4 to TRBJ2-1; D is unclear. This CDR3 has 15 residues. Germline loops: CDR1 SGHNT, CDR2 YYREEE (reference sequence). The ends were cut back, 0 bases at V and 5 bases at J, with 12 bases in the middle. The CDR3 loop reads CASSLAALANNEQFF. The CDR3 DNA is TGTGCCAGCAGCTTGGCAGCCTTAGCAAACAATGAGCAGTTCTTC.

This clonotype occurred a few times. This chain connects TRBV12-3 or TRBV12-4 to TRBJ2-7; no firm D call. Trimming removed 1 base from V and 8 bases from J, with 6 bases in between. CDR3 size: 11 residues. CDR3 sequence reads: CASSLGAKQYF. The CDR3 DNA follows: TGTGCCAGCAGTTTAGGCGCTAAGCAGTACTTC.

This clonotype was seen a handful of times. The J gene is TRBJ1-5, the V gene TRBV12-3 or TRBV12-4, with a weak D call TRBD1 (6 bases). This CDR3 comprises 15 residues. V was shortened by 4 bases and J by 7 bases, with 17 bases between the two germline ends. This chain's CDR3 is CASSSLSFTGQPQHF. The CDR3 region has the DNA TGTGCCAGCAGTTCTCTATCATTCACAGGGCAGCCCCAGCATTTT.

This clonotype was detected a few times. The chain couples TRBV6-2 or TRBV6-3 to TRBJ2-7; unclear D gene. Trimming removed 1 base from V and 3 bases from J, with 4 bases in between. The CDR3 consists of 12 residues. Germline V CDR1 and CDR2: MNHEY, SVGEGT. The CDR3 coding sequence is TGTGCCAGCAGTTACTACCGCTACGAGCAGTACTTC. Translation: CASSYYRYEQYF.

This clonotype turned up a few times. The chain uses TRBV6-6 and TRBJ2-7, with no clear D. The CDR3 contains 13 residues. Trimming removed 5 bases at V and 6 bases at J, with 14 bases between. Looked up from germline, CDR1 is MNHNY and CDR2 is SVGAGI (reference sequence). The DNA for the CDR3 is TGTGCCAGCAGTCCCCGACTTGTCGGCGAGCAGTACTTC. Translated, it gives CASSPRLVGEQYF.

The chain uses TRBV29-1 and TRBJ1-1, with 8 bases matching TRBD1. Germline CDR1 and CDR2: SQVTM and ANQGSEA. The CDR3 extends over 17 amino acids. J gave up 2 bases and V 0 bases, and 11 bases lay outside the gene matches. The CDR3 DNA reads TGCAGCGTTGAAGATCTTAATTGGCAGGGGGCTAACACTGAAGCTTTCTTT. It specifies CSVEDLNWQGANTEAFF.

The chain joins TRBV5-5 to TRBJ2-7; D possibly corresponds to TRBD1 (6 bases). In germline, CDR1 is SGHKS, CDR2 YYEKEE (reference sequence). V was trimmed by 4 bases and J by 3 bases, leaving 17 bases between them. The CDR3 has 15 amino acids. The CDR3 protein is CASSLSETGLYEQYF. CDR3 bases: TGTGCCAGCAGCCTAAGCGAGACAGGTCTCTACGAGCAGTACTTC.

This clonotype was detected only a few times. The DNA of the CDR3 is TGTGCCAGCAGCTTTGGGACAGGGTATTCCGGGGAGCTGTTTTTT. Its translation: CASSFGTGYSGELFF. V usage is TRBV7-3 and J usage is TRBJ2-2; 9 bases agree with TRBD1. Germline lookup yields CDR1 SGHTA and CDR2 FQGTGA. J was trimmed by 6 bases and V by 3 bases; bases with no gene match: 5. CDR3 length: 15 amino acids.

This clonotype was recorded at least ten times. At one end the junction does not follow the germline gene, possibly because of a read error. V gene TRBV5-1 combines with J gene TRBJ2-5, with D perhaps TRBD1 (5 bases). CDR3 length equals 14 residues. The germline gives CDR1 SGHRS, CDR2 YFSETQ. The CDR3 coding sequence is TGTGCCAGCAGTTTAGGGCAGGGTCAAGAGACCCAGTACTTC. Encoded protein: CASSLGQGQETQYF.

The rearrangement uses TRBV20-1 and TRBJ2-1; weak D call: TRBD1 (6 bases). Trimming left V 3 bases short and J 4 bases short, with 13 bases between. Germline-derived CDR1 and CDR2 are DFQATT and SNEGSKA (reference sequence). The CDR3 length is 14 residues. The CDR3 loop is CSASKGTRYNEQFF. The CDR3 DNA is TGCAGTGCTAGTAAGGGGACACGATACAATGAGCAGTTCTTC.

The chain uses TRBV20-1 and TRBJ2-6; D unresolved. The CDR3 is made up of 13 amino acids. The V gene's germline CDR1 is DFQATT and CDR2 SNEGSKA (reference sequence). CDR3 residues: CCFWNSGANVLTF. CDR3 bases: TGCTGCTTTTGGAACTCTGGGGCCAACGTCCTGACTTTC.

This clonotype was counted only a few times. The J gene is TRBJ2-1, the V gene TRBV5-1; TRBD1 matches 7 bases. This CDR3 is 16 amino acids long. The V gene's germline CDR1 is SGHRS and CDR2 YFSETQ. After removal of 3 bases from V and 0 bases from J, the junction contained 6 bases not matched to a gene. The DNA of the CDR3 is TGCGCCAGCAGCTCGACAGGGTACTTCTCCTACAATGAGCAGTTCTTC. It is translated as CASSSTGYFSYNEQFF.

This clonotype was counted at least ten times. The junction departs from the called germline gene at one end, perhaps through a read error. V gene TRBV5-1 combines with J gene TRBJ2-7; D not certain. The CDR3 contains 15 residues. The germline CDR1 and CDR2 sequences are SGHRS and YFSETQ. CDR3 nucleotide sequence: TGTGCCAGCAGCTTAGTGGGCGGTAGCTCCTACGAGCAGTACTTC. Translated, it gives CASSLVGGSSYEQYF.

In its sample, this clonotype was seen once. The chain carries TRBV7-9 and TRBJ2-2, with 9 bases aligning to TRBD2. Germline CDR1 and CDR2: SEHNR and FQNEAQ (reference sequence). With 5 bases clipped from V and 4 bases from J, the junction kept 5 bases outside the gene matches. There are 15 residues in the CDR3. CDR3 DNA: TGTGCCAGCAGCGATAGCGGGAGCGGCACCGGGGAGCTGTTTTTT. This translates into CASSDSGSGTGELFF. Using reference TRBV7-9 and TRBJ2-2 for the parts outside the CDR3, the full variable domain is DTGVSQNPRHKITKRGQNVTFRCDPISEHNRLYWYRQTLGQGPEFLTYFQNEAQLEKSRLLSDRFSAERPKGSFSTLEIQRTEQGDSAMYLCASSDSGSGTGELFFGEGSRLTVL.

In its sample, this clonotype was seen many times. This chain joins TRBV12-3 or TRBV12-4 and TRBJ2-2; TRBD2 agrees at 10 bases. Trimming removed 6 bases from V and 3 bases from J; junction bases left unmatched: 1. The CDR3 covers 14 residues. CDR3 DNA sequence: TGTGCCAGCAGAACTAGCGGGGACACCGGGGAGCTGTTTTTT. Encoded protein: CASRTSGDTGELFF.

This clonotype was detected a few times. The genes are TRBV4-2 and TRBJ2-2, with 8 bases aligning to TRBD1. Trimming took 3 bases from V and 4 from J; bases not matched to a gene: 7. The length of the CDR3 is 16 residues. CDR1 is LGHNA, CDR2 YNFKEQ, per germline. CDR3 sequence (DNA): TGTGCCAGCAGCCATATCCAGGGGGCGCTCACCGGGGAGCTGTTTTTT. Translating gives CASSHIQGALTGELFF.

Here the CDR3 reads CASSRGQSSGNEQFF. The CDR3 bases are TGCGCCAGCAGCAGGGGACAGTCGAGCGGGAATGAGCAGTTCTTC. V is TRBV5-1 and J is TRBJ2-1; possibly TRBD1 for D (7 bases). This CDR3 spans 15 amino acids. Between the trimmed V and J ends, which lost 4 bases and 7 bases, there was a span of 18 bases. CDR1 and CDR2 from the germline V gene are SGHRS and YFSETQ.

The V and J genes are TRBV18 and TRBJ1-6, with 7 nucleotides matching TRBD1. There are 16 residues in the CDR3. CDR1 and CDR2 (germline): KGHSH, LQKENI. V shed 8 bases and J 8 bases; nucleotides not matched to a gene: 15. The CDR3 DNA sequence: TGTGCCAGCGCCTTTCAAACGGGACAGCTTCATTCACCCCTCCACTTT. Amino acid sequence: CASAFQTGQLHSPLHF. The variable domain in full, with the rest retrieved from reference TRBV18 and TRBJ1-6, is NAGVMQNPRHLVRRRGQEARLRCSPMKGHSHVYWYRQLPEEGLKFMVYLQKENIIDESGMPKERFSAEFPKEGPSILRIQQVVRGDSAAYFCASAFQTGQLHSPLHFGNGTRLTVT.

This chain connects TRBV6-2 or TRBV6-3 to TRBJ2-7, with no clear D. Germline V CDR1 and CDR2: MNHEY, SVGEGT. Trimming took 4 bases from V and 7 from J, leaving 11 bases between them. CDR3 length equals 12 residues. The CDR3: CASSWGFMEQYF. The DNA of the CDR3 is TGTGCCAGCAGTTGGGGATTTATGGAGCAGTACTTC.

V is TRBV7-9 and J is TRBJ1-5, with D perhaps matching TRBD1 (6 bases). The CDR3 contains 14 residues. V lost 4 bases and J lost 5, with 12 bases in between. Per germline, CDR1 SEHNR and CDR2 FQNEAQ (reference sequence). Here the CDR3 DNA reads TGTGCCAGCAGCTCACAGGGAGTTCATCAGCCCCAGCATTTT. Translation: CASSSQGVHQPQHF.

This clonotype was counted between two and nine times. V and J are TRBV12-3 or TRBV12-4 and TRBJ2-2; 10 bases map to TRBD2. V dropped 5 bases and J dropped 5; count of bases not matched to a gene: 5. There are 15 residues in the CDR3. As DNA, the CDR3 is TGTGCCAGCAGTCCCCGACTAGCGGGTACCGGGGAGCTGTTTTTT. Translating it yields CASSPRLAGTGELFF.